The clone carrying this T cell receptor beta chain showed up just once. The antigen remains undetermined. At one boundary the junction diverges from the germline segment, which might be a read error. The entry originates in a study of prognosis after radiotherapy for stage I lung cancer. The CDR3 extends over 15 amino acids. In germline, CDR1 is SGHTS, CDR2 YDEGEE. Study conclusions and caveats: It was reported that patients with metastases and those without them differed in TRBV and TRBJ gene usage. When patients developed distant metastases, their Shannon entropy after stereotactic body radiation therapy was lower.

Assessment by CT and PET/CT found all patients node-negative, and none had prior chemotherapy, radiotherapy or other malignancies. TCR beta CDR3 was amplified from genomic DNA by two-round multiplex PCR. Primers specific to each TRBV and TRBJ gene drove first-round PCR. TCRdb passed the multiplex PCR reads through MiXCR, listing each CDR3 protein once. Of more than 30,000 distinct CDR3 sequences listed, approximately 39% are singletons. The receptor was isolated from a donor at least 50 years old with non-small cell lung cancer. The chain uses TRBV5-8 and TRBJ1-4, with 8 bases fitting TRBD1. Sequenced material: PBMCs, taken before or after stereotactic body radiation therapy (not recorded which). The CDR3 reads CASSLRQGAFEKPFF. The CDR3 coding sequence is TGTGCCAGCAGCTTGAGGCAGGGGGCTTTTGAAAAACCGTTTTTT.